This T cell receptor (beta chain) is drawn from a study of T cell responses to AZD1222 COVID-19 vaccine. Study-wide results and limits: Baseline seropositivity characterized only a handful of AZD1222 recipients. Spike-specific TCR breadth and depth went up after people got two AZD1222 doses. Close to half of spike-specific TCRs reportedly recognize unmutated variant regions.

The V and J ends lost 0 bases and 7 bases respectively, with 5 bases between them. The CDR3 length is 12 residues. Germline V gene data show CDR1 as SGDLS and CDR2 as YYNGEE. In the case of this clone: Its target is not known.

The table came from immunoSEQ multiplex PCR; TCRdb's copy has only in-frame clones and leaves some out. This table holds 210,000 or so clones, around 94% found once. The source material was peripheral blood, sampled 28 days after the second dose of the MenACWY control vaccine. The chain couples TRBV9 to TRBJ1-3; D not resolved. The receptor's source is an adult who received the MenACWY meningococcal vaccine as a control. The CDR3 nucleotides read TGTGCCAGCAGCGTAGGTTCCAACACCATATATTTT. Its protein is CASSVGSNTIYF.